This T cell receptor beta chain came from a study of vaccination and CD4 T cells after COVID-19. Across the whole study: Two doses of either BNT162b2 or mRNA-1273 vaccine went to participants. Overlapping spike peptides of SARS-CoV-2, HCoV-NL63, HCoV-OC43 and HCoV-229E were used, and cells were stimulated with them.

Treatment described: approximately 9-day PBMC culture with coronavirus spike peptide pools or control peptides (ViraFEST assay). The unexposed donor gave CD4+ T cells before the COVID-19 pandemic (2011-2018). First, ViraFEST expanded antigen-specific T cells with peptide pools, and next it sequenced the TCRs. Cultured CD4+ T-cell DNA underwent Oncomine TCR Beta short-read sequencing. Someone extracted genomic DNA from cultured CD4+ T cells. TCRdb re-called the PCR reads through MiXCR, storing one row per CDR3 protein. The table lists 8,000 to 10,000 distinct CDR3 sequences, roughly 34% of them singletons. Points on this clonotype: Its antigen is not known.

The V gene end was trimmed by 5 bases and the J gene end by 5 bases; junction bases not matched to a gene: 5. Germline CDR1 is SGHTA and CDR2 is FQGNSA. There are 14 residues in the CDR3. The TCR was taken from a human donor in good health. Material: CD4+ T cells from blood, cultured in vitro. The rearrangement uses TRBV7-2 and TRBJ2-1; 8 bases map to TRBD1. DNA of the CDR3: TGTGCCAGCAGCGTGTACAGGGGGAACAATGAGCAGTTCTTC. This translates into CASSVYRGNNEQFF.